Listed below are T cell receptor beta chains from one sample, sequenced in a study of response to subunit inactivated influenza vaccine. Via MiXCR, TCRdb re-called the RT-PCR reads, giving one row per CDR3 protein. The repertoire holds 650,000 or so distinct CDR3 sequences, with 12% to 15% as singletons. The sequenced sample was PBMCs from blood, obtained around 14 days before vaccination. The receptors come from a man aged 45-60 years who received an inactivated influenza vaccine. CDR3s include the opening cysteine and the closing phenylalanine or tryptophan. The D gene is left open where the match is weak. Expanded clones are given a class, and other clones once, few, many or no size at all.

size | J | V | D | CDR3 | DNA
many | TRBJ2-5 | TRBV12-3/TRBV12-4 | TRBD1 | CASTLTTGTEETQYF | TGTGCCAGCACCTTGACAACCGGGACAGAAGAGACCCAGTACTTC
few | TRBJ2-7 | TRBV18 | NA | CASSPYGRLYEQYF | TGTGCCAGCTCACCCTATGGACGGCTATACGAGCAGTACTTC
NA | TRBJ2-5 | TRBV9 | TRBD2 | CASSVATSSGENQETQYF | TGTGCCAGCAGCGTAGCTACGAGTAGCGGGGAGAACCAAGAGACCCAGTACTTC
NA | TRBJ2-3 | TRBV20-1 | NA | CSASIGAYTDTQYF | TGCAGTGCTAGTATCGGGGCTTACACAGATACGCAGTATTTT
NA | TRBJ2-3 | TRBV7-9 | NA | CASGKGGDTQYF | TGTGCCAGCGGAAAGGGGGGAGATACGCAGTATTTT
few | TRBJ2-7 | TRBV28 | TRBD1 | CATDRVNEQYF | TGTGCCACGGACAGGGTTAACGAGCAGTACTTC
few | TRBJ2-1 | TRBV20-1 | TRBD2 | CSAEGLAVYNEQFF | TGCAGTGCTGAGGGACTAGCGGTCTACAATGAGCAGTTCTTC
many | TRBJ2-1 | TRBV3-1 | NA | CASGTSYNEQFF | TGTGCCAGCGGGACCTCCTACAATGAGCAGTTCTTC
few | TRBJ2-1 | TRBV20-1 | NA | CSASKEWEQFF | TGCAGTGCTAGTAAAGAATGGGAGCAGTTCTTC
many | TRBJ2-7 | TRBV20-1 | TRBD2 | CSARGTSGGLGYEQYF | TGCAGTGCTAGGGGGACTAGCGGGGGGTTGGGTTACGAGCAGTACTTC
few | TRBJ2-3 | TRBV7-2 | NA | CASSLDGRGADTQYF | TGTGCCAGCAGCTTAGACGGCAGGGGAGCAGATACGCAGTATTTT
NA | TRBJ2-1 | TRBV4-3 | TRBD2 | CASSLRLAGGGNEQFF | TGCGCCAGCAGCCTCAGACTAGCGGGGGGCGGCAATGAGCAGTTCTTC
NA | TRBJ1-2 | TRBV6-1 | NA | CASAIVAGFYGYTF | TGTGCCAGCGCCATAGTAGCGGGATTCTATGGCTACACCTTC
NA | TRBJ2-7 | TRBV20-1 | NA | CSANLPQGIHEQYF | TGCAGTGCTAACCTCCCACAGGGAATCCACGAGCAGTACTTC
NA | TRBJ1-1 | TRBV4-1 | TRBD1 | CASSRFTGGEAGSEAFF | TGCGCCAGCAGCCGATTTACAGGGGGGGAAGCAGGCAGTGAAGCTTTCTTT
NA | TRBJ2-7 | TRBV4-1 | NA | CASSHPNPYEQYF | TGCGCCAGCAGCCATCCGAACCCCTACGAGCAGTACTTC
many | TRBJ2-7 | TRBV7-2 | NA | CASSIRQVSYEQYF | TGTGCCAGCAGCATCAGACAGGTTTCCTACGAGCAGTACTTC
NA | TRBJ2-5 | TRBV15 | TRBD2 | CATSPPQGGVETQYF | TGTGCCACCAGCCCTCCCCAGGGAGGGGTAGAGACCCAGTACTTC
NA | TRBJ1-3 | TRBV12-3/TRBV12-4 | TRBD1 | CAIDRVISGNTIYF | TGTGCCATTGACAGGGTAATCTCTGGAAACACCATATATTTT
few | TRBJ2-1 | TRBV10-3 | TRBD2 | CAISPGLAGGTSYNEQFF | TGTGCCATCAGCCCGGGACTAGCGGGAGGGACATCCTACAATGAGCAGTTCTTC
many | TRBJ1-5 | TRBV6-2/TRBV6-3 | TRBD1 | CASTNQATGLNQPQHF | TGTGCCAGCACGAACCAAGCGACAGGGCTCAATCAGCCCCAGCATTTT
few | TRBJ1-4 | TRBV4-1 | NA | CASSQVKGLSGKLFF | TGCGCCAGCAGCCAAGTCAAGGGGCTAAGCGGAAAACTGTTTTTT
few | TRBJ1-2 | TRBV12-3/TRBV12-4 | NA | CASSPPGFRVRGGYTF | TGTGCCAGCAGTCCTCCGGGGTTCAGGGTACGGGGCGGCTACACCTTC
NA | TRBJ2-5 | TRBV6-5 | TRBD2 | CASSYSASGAETQYF | TGTGCCAGCAGTTACTCGGCTAGCGGGGCAGAGACCCAGTACTTC
NA | TRBJ2-3 | TRBV7-6 | NA | CASSPPRLISTDTQYF | TGTGCCAGCAGCCCTCCCCGACTGATTAGCACAGATACGCAGTATTTT
many | TRBJ2-3 | TRBV15 | NA | CATSRDRASTDTQYF | TGTGCCACCAGCAGAGATCGAGCTAGCACAGATACGCAGTATTTT
few | TRBJ1-2 | TRBV6-5 | NA | CASSYSYRRDYGYTF | TGTGCCAGCAGTTACTCTTATCGTAGGGACTATGGCTACACCTTC
NA | TRBJ2-1 | TRBV7-2 | NA | CASSLSGAYYNEQFF | TGTGCCAGCAGCTTATCGGGGGCCTATTACAATGAGCAGTTCTTC
few | TRBJ2-3 | TRBV20-1 | TRBD2 | CSAKTSGYRTDTQYF | TGCAGCGCAAAGACTAGCGGGTATCGCACAGATACGCAGTATTTT
NA | TRBJ2-2 | TRBV4-3 | NA | CASSQDRGHTGELFF | TGCGCCAGCAGCCAAGACAGGGGTCACACCGGGGAGCTGTTTTTT
NA | TRBJ2-1 | TRBV19 | TRBD2 | CASSTREGQDEQFF | TGTGCCAGTAGTACCCGGGAGGGCCAAGATGAGCAGTTCTTC
many | TRBJ2-6 | TRBV11-2 | TRBD1 | CASSSRDRGPSGANVLTF | TGTGCCAGCAGCTCCAGGGACAGGGGTCCGTCTGGGGCCAACGTCCTGACTTTC
NA | TRBJ2-3 | TRBV4-2 | NA | CASSQPGIPDTQYF | TGTGCCAGCAGCCAACCTGGCATTCCAGATACGCAGTATTTT
NA | TRBJ2-1 | TRBV19 | TRBD2 | CASSLWREGRNEQFF | TGTGCCAGTAGTTTGTGGCGGGAGGGCCGGAATGAGCAGTTCTTC
NA | TRBJ1-5 | TRBV12-3/TRBV12-4 | NA | CASLLRVRGTYQPQHF | TGTGCCAGCCTCCTTCGCGTCAGGGGCACCTATCAGCCCCAGCATTTT
few | TRBJ2-3 | TRBV6-1 | NA | CASTGTRGGGSADTQYF | TGTGCCAGCACCGGAACCCGAGGGGGGGGCTCGGCAGATACGCAGTATTTT
NA | TRBJ2-5 | TRBV4-1 | TRBD2 | CASSQAGGNQETQYF | TGCGCCAGCAGCCAAGCGGGGGGGAACCAAGAGACCCAGTACTTC
NA | TRBJ1-1 | TRBV18 | NA | CAISPPTLPEAFF | TGTGCCATCTCACCACCTACCCTCCCTGAAGCTTTCTTT
many | TRBJ2-2 | TRBV7-8 | NA | CASSLEDPGMIGELFF | TGTGCCAGCAGCTTAGAAGATCCAGGGATGATAGGGGAGCTGTTTTTT
NA | TRBJ1-4 | TRBV20-1 | NA | CSARNPVPTTNEKLFF | TGCAGTGCTAGAAACCCGGTCCCAACAACTAATGAAAAACTGTTTTTT
NA | TRBJ1-5 | TRBV12-3/TRBV12-4 | NA | CASSSRVQPQHF | TGTGCCAGCAGTTCAAGGGTTCAGCCCCAGCATTTT
NA | TRBJ1-4 | TRBV27 | TRBD1 | CASSATGTGVVSEKLFF | TGTGCCAGCAGTGCCACCGGGACAGGGGTCGTAAGTGAAAAACTGTTTTTT
few | TRBJ2-3 | TRBV20-1 | NA | CSASKRTDTQYF | TGCAGTGCTAGTAAACGCACAGATACGCAGTATTTT
NA | TRBJ2-2 | TRBV6-5 | NA | CASSYFPPANTGELFF | TGTGCCAGCAGTTACTTTCCCCCGGCGAACACCGGGGAGCTGTTTTTT
few | TRBJ2-7 | TRBV5-6 | NA | CASSLGDARSYEQYF | TGTGCCAGCAGCTTGGGGGACGCCCGCTCCTACGAGCAGTACTTC
few | TRBJ2-5 | TRBV6-1 | TRBD1 | CASRQGLGETQYF | TGTGCCAGCAGACAGGGGCTGGGAGAGACCCAGTACTTC
NA | TRBJ2-6 | TRBV27 | NA | CASSSPTVSGANVLTF | TGTGCCAGCAGTTCACCGACAGTCTCTGGGGCCAACGTCCTGACTTTC
few | TRBJ2-1 | TRBV20-1 | TRBD1 | CSARSTGTESYNEQFF | TGCAGTGCTAGATCTACCGGGACAGAATCCTACAATGAGCAGTTCTTC
few | TRBJ2-5 | TRBV6-2/TRBV6-3 | TRBD2 | CASSHRTSEYQETQYF | TGTGCCAGCAGTCACCGGACTAGCGAGTACCAAGAGACCCAGTACTTC
NA | TRBJ2-1 | TRBV29-1 | NA | CSVERGGRNEQFF | TGCAGCGTTGAAAGGGGTGGTAGGAATGAGCAGTTCTTC
few | TRBJ2-3 | TRBV6-5 | TRBD1 | CASSSPRAGTGSTDTQYF | TGTGCCAGCAGTTCCCCTCGAGCCGGGACAGGGAGCACAGATACGCAGTATTTT